The clone carrying this T cell receptor (beta chain) was observed a few times. Its specificity is unknown. This sample was taken from a study of cytomegalovirus exposure and HLA in healthy donors. General study points: Despite most TCR sequences being rare, some public TCRs occurred in many donors.

Generated by immunoSEQ multiplex PCR, the TCRdb table keeps only in-frame clones and is missing some. The sample lists roughly 180,000 clones, roughly 84% occurring once. Deletions cut 5 bases from V and 1 base from J, with 8 bases between. The CDR3 length is 14 residues. The germline V gene has CDR1 SGHVS and CDR2 FNYEAQ. The clonotype was recovered from a man aged 18 to 30 in good health and CMV-seropositive. Sequencing input: PBMCs. The gene calls are TRBV7-6 and TRBJ2-2, with a tentative D call TRBD1 (6 bases). CDR3 sequence: CASSLGQNTGELFF. CDR3 sequence (DNA): TGTGCCAGCAGCCTGGGACAGAACACCGGGGAGCTGTTTTTT.